This T cell receptor beta chain was observed in a study of tumor T cells in aggressive B-cell lymphoma. Produced via immunoSEQ multiplex PCR; TCRdb's table is partial and in-frame only. The table lists 800 to 850 clones, around 80% of them singletons, with roughly 17% in the top ten. Per germline, CDR1 SEHNR and CDR2 FQNEAQ (reference sequence). The CDR3 is 13 residues long. V lost 8 bases to trimming and J lost 3 bases; unmatched junction nucleotides: 6. The chain joins TRBV7-9 to TRBJ2-5; 7 bases are a match to TRBD2. This receptor was obtained from an adult with diffuse large B cell lymphoma. Material for sequencing was tumor tissue. DNA for the CDR3: TGTGCCAGCTTAAAAGCGGGAAAAGAGACCCAGTACTTC. This encodes CASLKAGKETQYF.